One T cell receptor beta chain is described in this entry. TCRdb keeps only in-frame clones here, not all; method: immunoSEQ multiplex PCR. The data contain over 350,000 clones, 87% of them singletons. This entry belongs to a study of blood T cell repertoires in COVID-19. J was trimmed by 4 bases and V by 0 bases; bases with no gene match: 8. This CDR3 region has 17 residues. CDR1 and CDR2 (germline): LGHNA, YSLEER. The J gene is TRBJ2-1, the V gene TRBV4-3; the match to TRBD2 covers 8 bases. The sequence derives from a woman under 30 with acute COVID-19. Sequenced material: PBMCs or T cells enriched from blood (not recorded which). CDR3 region: CASSQEGHTGGYNEQFF. The CDR3 coding sequence is TGCGCCAGCAGCCAAGAGGGTCACACGGGAGGGTACAATGAGCAGTTCTTC.